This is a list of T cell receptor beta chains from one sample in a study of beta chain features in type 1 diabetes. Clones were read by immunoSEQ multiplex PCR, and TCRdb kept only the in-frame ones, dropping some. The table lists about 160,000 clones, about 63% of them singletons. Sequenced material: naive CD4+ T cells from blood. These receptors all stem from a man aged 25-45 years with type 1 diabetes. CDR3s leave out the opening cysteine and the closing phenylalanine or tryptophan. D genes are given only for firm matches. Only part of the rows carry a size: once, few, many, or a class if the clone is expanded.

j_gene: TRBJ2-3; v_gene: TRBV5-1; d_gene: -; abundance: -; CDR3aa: ASRSPADTQY
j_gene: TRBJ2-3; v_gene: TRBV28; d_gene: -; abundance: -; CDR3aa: ASRDGGATDTQY
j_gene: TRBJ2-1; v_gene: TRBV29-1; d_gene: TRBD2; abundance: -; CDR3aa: SVETSGLSSYNEQF
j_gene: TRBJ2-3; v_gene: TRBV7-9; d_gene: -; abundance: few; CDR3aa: ASSAGGASFSTDTQY
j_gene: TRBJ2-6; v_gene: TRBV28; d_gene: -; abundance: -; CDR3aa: ASSRTGSGANVLT
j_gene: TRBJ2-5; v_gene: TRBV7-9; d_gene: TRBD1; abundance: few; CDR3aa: ASSPGQGADKETQY
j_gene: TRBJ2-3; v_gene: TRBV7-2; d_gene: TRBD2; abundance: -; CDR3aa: ASSLSGTSGSTDTQY
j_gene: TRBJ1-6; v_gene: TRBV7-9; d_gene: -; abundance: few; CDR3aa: ASSLTAVDSPLH
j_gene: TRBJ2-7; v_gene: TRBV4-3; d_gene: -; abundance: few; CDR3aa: ASSQDEGRIYEQY
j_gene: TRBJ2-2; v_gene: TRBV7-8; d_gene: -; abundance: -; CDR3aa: ASSLVMGYTGELF
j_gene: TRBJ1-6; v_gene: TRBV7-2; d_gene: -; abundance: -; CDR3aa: ASSFQTGSPLH
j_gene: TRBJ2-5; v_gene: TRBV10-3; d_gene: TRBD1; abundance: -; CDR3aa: AISEGTAQETQY
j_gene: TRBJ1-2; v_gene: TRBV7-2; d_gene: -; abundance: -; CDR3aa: ASSPRVGANYGYT
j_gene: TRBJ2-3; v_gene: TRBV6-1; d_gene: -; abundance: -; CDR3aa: ASRHIAASTDTQY
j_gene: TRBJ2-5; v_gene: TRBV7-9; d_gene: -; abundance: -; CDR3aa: ASSLMDLWGGTQY
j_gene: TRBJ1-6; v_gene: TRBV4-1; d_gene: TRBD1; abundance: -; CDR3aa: ASSQPRQGKDRPLH
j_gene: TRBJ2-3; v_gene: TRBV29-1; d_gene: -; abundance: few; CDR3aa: SVVRGGTQY
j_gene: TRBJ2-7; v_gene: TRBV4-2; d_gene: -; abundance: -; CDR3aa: ASSQDIRGDEQY
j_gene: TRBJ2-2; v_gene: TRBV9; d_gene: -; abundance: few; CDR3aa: ASSVAGALVAGELF
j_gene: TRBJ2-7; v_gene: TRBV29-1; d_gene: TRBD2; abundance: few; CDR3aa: SVVAGENYEQY
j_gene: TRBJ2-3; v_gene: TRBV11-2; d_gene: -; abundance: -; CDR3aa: ASSLKQHTDTQY
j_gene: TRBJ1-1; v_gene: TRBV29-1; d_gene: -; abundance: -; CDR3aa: SVEVYRAMNTEAF
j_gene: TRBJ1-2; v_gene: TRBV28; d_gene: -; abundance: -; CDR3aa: ASSLGGNYGYT
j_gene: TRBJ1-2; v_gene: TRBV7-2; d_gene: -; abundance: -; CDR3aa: ASSLGINYGYT
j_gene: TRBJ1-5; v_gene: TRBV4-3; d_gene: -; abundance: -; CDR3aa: ASSQAPDSNQPQH
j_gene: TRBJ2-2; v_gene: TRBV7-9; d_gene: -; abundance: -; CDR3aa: ASGGANTGELF
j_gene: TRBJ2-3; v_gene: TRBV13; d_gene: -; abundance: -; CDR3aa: ASSFLPTDTQY
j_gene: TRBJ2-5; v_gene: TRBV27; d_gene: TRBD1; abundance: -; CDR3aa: ASSWTGGWRETQY
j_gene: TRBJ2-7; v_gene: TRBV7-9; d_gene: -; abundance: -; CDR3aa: ASSLVQTDTYEQY
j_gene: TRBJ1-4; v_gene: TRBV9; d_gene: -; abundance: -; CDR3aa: ASSVGVSENEKLF
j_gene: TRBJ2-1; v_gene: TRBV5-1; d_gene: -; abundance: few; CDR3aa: ASSLTLGSPYNEQF
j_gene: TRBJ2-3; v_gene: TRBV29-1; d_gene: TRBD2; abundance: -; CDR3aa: SVTTGTSSTDTQY
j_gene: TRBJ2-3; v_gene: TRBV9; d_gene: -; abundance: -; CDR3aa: ASSVVPTDTQY
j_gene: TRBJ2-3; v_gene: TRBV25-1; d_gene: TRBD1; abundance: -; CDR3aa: ASSDDQGATDTQY
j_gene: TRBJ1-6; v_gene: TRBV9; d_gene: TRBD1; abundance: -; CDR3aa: ASSVGDSHSPLH
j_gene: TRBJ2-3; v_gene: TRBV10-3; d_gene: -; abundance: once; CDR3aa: AILGNTDTQY
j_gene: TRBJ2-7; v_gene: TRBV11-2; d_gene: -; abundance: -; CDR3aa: ASRRSWEGAYEQY
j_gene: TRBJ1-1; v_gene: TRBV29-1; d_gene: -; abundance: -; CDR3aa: SVAGYTEAF
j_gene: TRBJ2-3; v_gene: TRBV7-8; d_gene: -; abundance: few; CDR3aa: ASSSTGNTQY
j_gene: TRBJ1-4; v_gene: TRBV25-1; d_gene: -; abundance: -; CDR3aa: ASSEPGGRSEKLF
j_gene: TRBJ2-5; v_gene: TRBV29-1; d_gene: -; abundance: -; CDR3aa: SVAGETQY
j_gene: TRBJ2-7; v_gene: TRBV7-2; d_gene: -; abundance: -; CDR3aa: ASSLARGREQY
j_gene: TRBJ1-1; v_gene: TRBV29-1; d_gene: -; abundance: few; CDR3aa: SVVGNTEAF
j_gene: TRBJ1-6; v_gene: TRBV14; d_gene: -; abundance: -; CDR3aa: ASSLGWPSPLH
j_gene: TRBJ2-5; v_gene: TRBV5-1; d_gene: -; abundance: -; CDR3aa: ASSLGSVSQETQY